This T cell receptor (beta chain) was sequenced for a study of shared clonotypes between healthy human individuals. Trimming pared 0 bases from V and 0 bases from J, leaving 16 bases between. The germline V gene has CDR1 LGHNA and CDR2 YSLEER. This CDR3 contains 18 residues. Method: immunoSEQ multiplex PCR; TCRdb's copy keeps in-frame clones and lacks some. This sample has 2.3 million or so clones, with approximately 93% found just once. This clone was found once. Its matching antigen is unknown. Whole-study findings and limits: Richness estimates generally favored naive over memory subsets.

The material sequenced was naive CD4+ T cells from PBMCs. Stated subset: CD45RA+ positively selected. The rearrangement joins TRBV4-3 to TRBJ2-3; tentatively, D is TRBD2 (5 bases). The sequence was collected from a man aged 18 to 30 in good health. Some clones in this sample may be carry-over from other donors' samples. The CDR3 DNA is TGCGCCAGCAGCCAAGAAAGCGTCAGCGGACCAAGCACAGATACGCAGTATTTT. Its translation is CASSQESVSGPSTDTQYF.